This T cell receptor (beta chain) was sequenced in a study of T cells after yellow fever vaccination. The V gene's germline CDR1 is SGHAT and CDR2 FQNNGV. The CDR3 runs 15 residues. Trimming cost V 5 bases and J 8 bases, with 21 bases left between them. Using its own MiXCR run on the 5' RACE reads, TCRdb lists one record per CDR3 protein. This sample yields about 340,000 distinct CDR3 sequences, of which approximately 4% are seen a single time; approximately 24% belongs to the top ten. This clonotype came up a few times. The source is a man between 18 and 29 years old who received the YFV17D yellow fever vaccine. The sample here was PBMCs, taken 5 days after the yellow fever booster vaccination. This chain connects TRBV11-2 to TRBJ1-2; D is perhaps TRBD1 (5 bases). The CDR3 loop is CASSPSGGGGGGYTF. For the CDR3, the DNA is TGTGCCAGCAGCCCCTCCGGGGGTGGCGGAGGCGGCTACACCTTC.